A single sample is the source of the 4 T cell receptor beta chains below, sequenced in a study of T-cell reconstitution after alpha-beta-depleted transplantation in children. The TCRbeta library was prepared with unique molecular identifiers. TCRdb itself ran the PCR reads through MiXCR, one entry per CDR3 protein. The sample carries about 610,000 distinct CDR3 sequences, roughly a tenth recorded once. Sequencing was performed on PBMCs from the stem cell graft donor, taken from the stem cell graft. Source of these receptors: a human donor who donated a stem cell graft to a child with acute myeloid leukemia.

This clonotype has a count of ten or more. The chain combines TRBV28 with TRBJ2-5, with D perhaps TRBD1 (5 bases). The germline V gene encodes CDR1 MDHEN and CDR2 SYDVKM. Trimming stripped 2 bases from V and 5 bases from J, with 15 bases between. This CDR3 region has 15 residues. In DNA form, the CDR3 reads TGTGCCAGCAGTTTACCCCAGGGCCCCAGGGAGACCCAGTACTTC. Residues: CASSLPQGPRETQYF.

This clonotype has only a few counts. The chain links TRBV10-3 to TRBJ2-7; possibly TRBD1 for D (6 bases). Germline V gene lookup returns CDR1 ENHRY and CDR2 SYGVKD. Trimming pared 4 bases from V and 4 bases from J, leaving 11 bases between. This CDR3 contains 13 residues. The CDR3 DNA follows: TGTGCCATCAGTGGACAGGTCATGTACGAGCAGTACTTC. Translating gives CAISGQVMYEQYF.

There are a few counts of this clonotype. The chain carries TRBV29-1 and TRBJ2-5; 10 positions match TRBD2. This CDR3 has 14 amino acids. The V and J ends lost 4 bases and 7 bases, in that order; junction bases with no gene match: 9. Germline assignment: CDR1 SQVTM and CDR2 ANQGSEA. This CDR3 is CSVVPPGLARTQYF. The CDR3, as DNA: TGCAGCGTTGTCCCTCCGGGACTAGCGAGGACCCAGTACTTC.

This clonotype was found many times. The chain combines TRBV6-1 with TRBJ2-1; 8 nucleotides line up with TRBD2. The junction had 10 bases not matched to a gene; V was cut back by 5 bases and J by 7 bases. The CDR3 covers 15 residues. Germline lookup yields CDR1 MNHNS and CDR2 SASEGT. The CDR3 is CASSPPVAGRNEQFF. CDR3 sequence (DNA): TGTGCCAGCAGTCCTCCGGTAGCGGGAAGGAATGAGCAGTTCTTC.